Shown below are 20 T cell receptor beta chains from a single sample sequenced in a study of T cell clusters in autoimmune cytopenias. TRB amplification used 250 ng of peripheral blood genomic DNA. TRB rearrangements were amplified by touch-down multiplex PCR with mixed TRB-A/B primers. Using the multiplex PCR reads, TCRdb records one entry per CDR3 protein without DNA. The sample holds some 7,200 distinct CDR3 sequences. The sample was also linked to a second study, of T cell repertoires in aging, cancer and after chemotherapy.

The specimen sequenced was peripheral blood. These receptors were obtained from a human donor in good health.

This clonotype is medium-sized by frequency. The chain links TRBV29-1 to TRBJ1-2; the TCRdb call, TRBD1, lacks DNA for checking. The CDR3 is 13 amino acids. CDR1 is SQVTM and CDR2 is ANQGSEA in the germline V gene. The CDR3 sequence is CSAGQGRNYGYTF.

The chain joins TRBV5-4 to TRBJ2-7. CDR3 length equals 13 residues. Germline lookup yields CDR1 SGHNT and CDR2 YYREEE (reference sequence). The CDR3 protein is CASSFDFTGEQYF.

This clonotype ranks as medium-sized in terms of frequency. The chain is built from TRBV19 and TRBJ2-7. This CDR3 has 13 amino acids. Germline lookup yields CDR1 LNHDA and CDR2 SQIVND (reference sequence). The CDR3 sequence is CASSIRAFYEQYF.

This chain uses TRBV6-5 with TRBJ2-2; TCRdb's D call, TRBD2, is unchecked because there is no DNA. Germline CDR1 reads MNHEY; CDR2 reads SVGAGI. The CDR3 is made up of 17 amino acids. The CDR3 protein is CASSYNTWLAGGGELFF.

This sequence joins TRBV5-6 and TRBJ2-5; TCRdb indicates TRBD1, and absent DNA this call remains unverified. The CDR3 is 15 residues long. The germline V gene has CDR1 SGHDT and CDR2 YYEEEE. The CDR3 sequence: CASSLPDRAEETQYF.

The CDR3 reads CASSQDRLNSPLHF. The gene calls are TRBV6-6 and TRBJ1-6; without DNA, the TCRdb call of TRBD1 cannot be checked. The germline CDR1 and CDR2 sequences are MNHNY and SVGAGI (reference sequence). The CDR3 totals 14 residues.

This clonotype is labeled large based on frequency. V is TRBV19 and J is TRBJ2-3; the D gene TCRdb calls, TRBD2, cannot be checked with no DNA. The CDR3 has 11 residues. CDR1 and CDR2 (germline): LNHDA, SQIVND (reference sequence). This CDR3 reads CASSIGVVWYF.

The gene calls are TRBV11-1 and TRBJ2-1; lacking DNA, the TRBD2 call made by TCRdb goes unchecked. The CDR3 sequence is 14 residues long. Germline CDR1 and CDR2: SGHAT and FQDESV (reference sequence). The CDR3 loop is CASSPGTSGGKQFF. Full variable domain (remainder filled in from reference TRBV11-1 and TRBJ2-1): EAEVAQSPRYKITEKSQAVAFWCDPISGHATLYWYRQILGQGPELLVQFQDESVVDDSQLPKDRFSAERLKGVDSTLKIQPAELGDSAMYLCASSPGTSGGKQFFGPGTRLTVL.

This clonotype ranks as medium-sized in terms of frequency. The chain recombines TRBV11-1 with TRBJ1-1. The CDR3 is 16 amino acids. Per germline, CDR1 SGHAT and CDR2 FQDESV (reference sequence). CDR3 loop: CASSLATRRENTEAFF. The full variable domain, with the rest looked up from reference TRBV11-1 and TRBJ1-1, is EAEVAQSPRYKITEKSQAVAFWCDPISGHATLYWYRQILGQGPELLVQFQDESVVDDSQLPKDRFSAERLKGVDSTLKIQPAELGDSAMYLCASSLATRRENTEAFFGQGTRLTVV.

In terms of frequency, this clonotype is medium-sized (0.01 to 0.1%). The chain uses TRBV6-5 and TRBJ1-1. This CDR3 comprises 14 residues. Germline lookup yields CDR1 MNHEY and CDR2 SVGAGI. This CDR3 reads CASSYSYQGTEAFF.

By frequency, this clonotype registers medium-sized. This chain connects TRBV7-6 to TRBJ2-3; lacking DNA, the TRBD2 call made by TCRdb goes unchecked. In germline, CDR1 is SGHVS, CDR2 FNYEAQ. This CDR3 contains 18 residues. This CDR3 is CASSLAFTSGGQTDTQYF.

V usage is TRBV11-1 and J usage is TRBJ2-7; the D gene TCRdb calls, TRBD1, cannot be checked with no DNA. The CDR3 extends over 15 amino acids. The germline V gene encodes CDR1 SGHAT and CDR2 FQDESV (reference sequence). CDR3 protein: CASSLRVSGGREQYF.

This CDR3 reads CASSPHATGMNTEAFF. V usage is TRBV5-5 and J usage is TRBJ1-1; the TCRdb D gene call, TRBD1, has no DNA to confirm it. This CDR3 is built from 16 residues. Germline assignment: CDR1 SGHKS and CDR2 YYEKEE (reference sequence). Drawing the rest from reference TRBV5-5 and TRBJ1-1, the complete variable domain is DAGVTQSPTHLIKTRGQQVTLRCSPISGHKSVSWYQQVLGQGPQFIFQYYEKEERGRGNFPDRFSARQFPNYSSELNVNALLLGDSALYLCASSPHATGMNTEAFFGQGTRLTVV.

The V and J genes are TRBV13 and TRBJ1-1; TCRdb calls TRBD1, which cannot be checked without DNA. The CDR3 sequence is 18 residues long. Germline V gene data show CDR1 as PRHDT and CDR2 as FYEKMQ (reference sequence). This CDR3 reads CASSGSGLQWATSLGAFF. The variable domain in full, completed from reference TRBV13 and TRBJ1-1, reads AAGVIQSPRHLIKEKRETATLKCYPIPRHDTVYWYQQGPGQDPQFLISFYEKMQSDKGSIPDRFSAQQFSDYHSELNMSSLELGDSALYFCASSGSGLQWATSLGAFFGQGTRLTVV.

This chain connects TRBV12-3 or TRBV12-4 to TRBJ2-1; TCRdb proposes TRBD2, but this gene call is untestable without DNA. The CDR3 loop spans 15 amino acids. CDR3: CASSSAGLHSNEQFF.

This clonotype ranks as medium-sized in terms of frequency. The chain links TRBV29-1 to TRBJ1-5. Germline assignment: CDR1 SQVTM and CDR2 ANQGSEA. This CDR3 is 15 amino acids long. CDR3 sequence: CSVRGLGRRGQPQHF.

Measured by frequency, this clonotype is large. V is TRBV19 and J is TRBJ2-2; the TCRdb D gene call, TRBD2, has no DNA to confirm it. The CDR3 totals 14 residues. Germline CDR1 LNHDA, CDR2 SQIVND (reference sequence). The CDR3 sequence: CATTEGSNTGELFF.

V gene TRBV12-3 or TRBV12-4 combines with J gene TRBJ2-7; TCRdb returns TRBD1, unconfirmable since there is no DNA. The CDR3 runs 15 residues. CDR3 sequence: CASSLRTGVVYEQYF.

This clonotype registers medium-sized (0.01 to 0.1%) by frequency. The chain uses TRBV29-1 and TRBJ1-2. The CDR3 totals 11 residues. Germline V gene data show CDR1 as SQVTM and CDR2 as ANQGSEA. The CDR3 protein is CSEGSNYGYTF.

This clonotype counts as medium-sized by frequency. The genes are TRBV6-4 and TRBJ2-3. CDR3 size: 15 residues. Germline loops: CDR1 MRHNA, CDR2 SNTAGT. The CDR3 region is CASSDSSGGTDTQYF.